Listed below are T cell receptor beta chains from one sample, sequenced in a study of OX40 agonist ivuxolimab in advanced cancers. TCRdb keeps only in-frame clones here, not all; method: immunoSEQ multiplex PCR. This table has around 83,000 clones, 91% appearing once. This specimen was CD4+ or CD8+ T cells sorted from blood, taken in a trial of the OX40 agonist ivuxolimab. The receptors here all came from an adult with an advanced solid tumor such as melanoma, head and neck, liver or kidney cancer. Each CDR3 is given with its conserved first and last residue. A D gene is named only where the DNA matches it firmly. Size is omitted from some rows. Given values are once, few, many or a class for expanded clones.

abundance	v_gene	d_gene	j_gene	CDR3aa	CDR3nt
NA	TRBV10-3	NA	TRBJ2-5	CAISEWGVGAQETQYF	TGTGCCATCAGTGAGTGGGGGGTCGGGGCCCAAGAGACCCAGTACTTC
NA	TRBV28	NA	TRBJ1-4	CASSSGGTGEKLFF	TGTGCCAGCAGTTCTGGCGGAACCGGAGAAAAACTGTTTTTT
NA	TRBV7-2	NA	TRBJ2-1	CASSPGGAAREQFF	TGTGCCAGCAGCCCAGGGGGGGCTGCCCGGGAGCAGTTCTTC
once	TRBV30	NA	TRBJ2-5	CAWAQGGGAQYF	TGTGCCTGGGCCCAGGGGGGGGGCGCCCAGTACTTC
NA	TRBV11-2	NA	TRBJ1-1	CASSSIPVDLVAFF	TGTGCCAGCAGCTCCATCCCAGTGGATCTCGTAGCTTTCTTT
once	TRBV4-2	NA	TRBJ2-2	CASSPGVVGPGELFF	TGTGCCAGCAGCCCGGGTGTAGTAGGGCCCGGGGAGCTGTTTTTT
NA	TRBV10-3	TRBD1	TRBJ1-3	CAISALMGTGNGNTIYF	TGTGCCATCAGTGCTCTGATGGGGACAGGGAATGGAAACACCATATATTTT
NA	TRBV18	NA	TRBJ2-7	CASSPATGPWGQYF	TGTGCCAGCTCACCAGCAACAGGTCCGTGGGGGCAGTACTTC
NA	TRBV5-8	NA	TRBJ2-1	CASSLVGYNEQFF	TGTGCCAGCAGCTTGGTTGGCTACAATGAGCAGTTCTTC
NA	TRBV27	NA	TRBJ2-1	CASSLLAYNEQFF	TGTGCCAGCAGTTTATTAGCCTACAATGAGCAGTTCTTC
NA	TRBV5-6	NA	TRBJ2-2	CASSLAGELFF	TGTGCCAGCAGCTTGGCCGGGGAGCTGTTTTTT
NA	TRBV9	NA	TRBJ2-3	CASSVDVVRTDTQYF	TGTGCCAGCAGCGTAGACGTGGTCCGGACAGATACGCAGTATTTT
NA	TRBV7-2	NA	TRBJ1-5	CASSPTGGAVGNQPQHF	TGTGCCAGCAGCCCTACGGGGGGCGCCGTTGGCAATCAGCCCCAGCATTTT
NA	TRBV28	NA	TRBJ2-2	CASDGTRNTGELFF	TGTGCCTCGGATGGCACCAGGAACACCGGGGAGCTGTTTTTT
NA	TRBV10-3	TRBD1	TRBJ1-2	CAISYSGQGSEGYTF	TGTGCCATCAGCTATAGTGGACAGGGTTCGGAAGGCTACACCTTC
NA	TRBV10-2	TRBD2	TRBJ2-3	CASGGRATQYF	TGCGCCAGCGGTGGGAGGGCTACGCAGTATTTT
NA	TRBV9	NA	TRBJ2-5	CASSPQGGNQETQYF	TGTGCCAGCAGCCCCCAAGGGGGGAACCAAGAGACCCAGTACTTC
NA	TRBV7-2	TRBD1	TRBJ1-2	CASSRGQGTYGYTF	TGTGCCAGCAGCCGGGGACAGGGTACTTATGGCTACACCTTC
NA	TRBV18	NA	TRBJ2-5	CASSPQGTETQYF	TGTGCCAGCTCACCCCAGGGGACGGAGACCCAGTACTTC
NA	TRBV11-2	NA	TRBJ2-7	CASSLGVYEQYF	TGTGCCAGCAGCTTAGGGGTCTACGAGCAGTACTTC
NA	TRBV28	NA	TRBJ1-2	CASSLGGAQAVSYTF	TGTGCCAGCAGTTTGGGGGGGGCACAGGCGGTTAGCTACACCTTC
few	TRBV19	NA	TRBJ1-4	CASRFRGPLFF	TGTGCCAGTAGGTTCAGAGGGCCACTGTTTTTT
NA	TRBV10-1	NA	TRBJ2-7	CASSDPREQGSYEQYF	TGCGCCAGCAGTGATCCTCGGGAGCAGGGCTCCTACGAGCAGTACTTC
NA	TRBV19	TRBD1	TRBJ1-2	CATNGRDSYGYTF	TGTGCCACCAATGGAAGGGACAGCTATGGCTACACCTTC
NA	TRBV6-6	NA	TRBJ1-2	CASRPLAGEGYTF	TGTGCCAGCAGGCCATTGGCTGGGGAGGGCTACACCTTC
NA	TRBV10-1	TRBD2	TRBJ2-3	CASSELAANTDTQYF	TGCGCCAGCAGTGAACTAGCGGCAAACACAGATACGCAGTATTTT
NA	TRBV7-2	NA	TRBJ1-4	CASSFGHREKLFF	TGTGCCAGCAGCTTTGGACACCGTGAAAAACTGTTTTTT
NA	TRBV6-1	TRBD2	TRBJ2-3	CASSVTSGGTDTQYF	TGTGCCAGCAGTGTGACTAGCGGGGGGACAGATACGCAGTATTTT
NA	TRBV28	NA	TRBJ2-3	CASSPRDTQYF	TGTGCCAGCAGTCCAAGAGATACGCAGTATTTT
NA	TRBV19	TRBD1	TRBJ2-7	CASSTDRGAEQYF	TGTGCCAGTAGTACGGACAGGGGTGCCGAGCAGTACTTC
NA	TRBV2	NA	TRBJ2-2	CASSAQYSGELFF	TGTGCCAGCAGTGCACAGTACTCCGGGGAGCTGTTTTTT
NA	TRBV28	TRBD2	TRBJ2-5	CASSSGLAGKTQYF	TGTGCCAGCAGTTCCGGACTAGCGGGAAAGACCCAGTACTTC
NA	TRBV2	TRBD1	TRBJ2-1	CASRGTGKEQFF	TGTGCCAGCAGGGGGACAGGGAAGGAGCAGTTCTTC
NA	TRBV7-2	NA	TRBJ2-5	CASSTSGGETQYF	TGTGCCAGCAGCACCTCAGGGGGGGAGACCCAGTACTTC
NA	TRBV6-1	NA	TRBJ2-2	CASSEGYSGELFF	TGTGCCAGCAGTGAAGGTTATTCCGGGGAGCTGTTTTTT
NA	TRBV5-6	NA	TRBJ2-7	CASSWGGQIYEQYF	TGTGCCAGCAGCTGGGGGGGACAAATCTACGAGCAGTACTTC
NA	TRBV19	NA	TRBJ1-3	CASTRKTELGNTIYF	TGTGCCAGTACTCGGAAAACGGAGCTTGGAAACACCATATATTTT
NA	TRBV5-1	TRBD2	TRBJ2-1	CASSWVEPSGLADEQFF	TGCGCCAGCAGCTGGGTAGAGCCTAGCGGGCTGGCTGATGAGCAGTTCTTC
NA	TRBV7-9	NA	TRBJ2-1	CASSPLKEQFF	TGTGCCAGCAGCCCTCTTAAAGAGCAGTTCTTC
NA	TRBV7-9	TRBD1	TRBJ1-2	CASSLDTGVFDGYTF	TGTGCCAGCAGCTTAGATACAGGGGTGTTCGACGGCTACACCTTC
once	TRBV27	NA	TRBJ2-3	CASSPGGVGADTQYF	TGTGCCAGCAGTCCTGGAGGGGTCGGGGCAGATACGCAGTATTTT
NA	TRBV9	TRBD1	TRBJ1-2	CASSVGGQGYGYTF	TGTGCCAGCAGCGTAGGGGGACAGGGCTATGGCTACACCTTC
NA	TRBV29-1	NA	TRBJ1-1	CSVVQRLNTEAFF	TGCAGCGTTGTACAGCGCTTGAACACTGAAGCTTTCTTT
NA	TRBV30	NA	TRBJ1-4	CAWSLTTDEKLFF	TGTGCCTGGAGTTTGACCACGGATGAAAAACTGTTTTTT
NA	TRBV2	TRBD1	TRBJ1-1	CASSGQGAGGAFF	TGTGCCAGCAGTGGACAGGGGGCGGGTGGAGCTTTCTTT
NA	TRBV12-2	NA	TRBJ2-5	CASRLGLNRAYQETQYF	TGTGCAAGTCGCTTAGGCCTGAACCGGGCTTACCAAGAGACCCAGTACTTC
NA	TRBV18	TRBD2	TRBJ2-3	CASSPWTSGSSTDTQYF	TGTGCCAGCTCACCCTGGACTAGCGGGTCTAGCACAGATACGCAGTATTTT
NA	TRBV7-9	NA	TRBJ1-2	CASSLSTLGVRNPRGYTF	TGTGCCAGCAGCTTAAGTACTCTTGGGGTCCGCAACCCACGGGGCTACACCTTC
NA	TRBV10-3	NA	TRBJ2-7	CAISEDGTAAYEQYF	TGTGCCATCAGTGAGGATGGGACCGCGGCCTACGAGCAGTACTTC
NA	TRBV28	TRBD1	TRBJ1-2	CASSQPTGQGEGYTF	TGTGCCAGCAGTCAGCCAACGGGACAGGGTGAAGGCTACACCTTC
NA	TRBV7-6	NA	TRBJ2-5	CASSFSGGPETQYF	TGTGCCAGCAGCTTCTCAGGGGGGCCGGAGACCCAGTACTTC
once	TRBV9	TRBD1	TRBJ2-7	CASSVTQGAKDEQYF	TGTGCCAGCAGCGTAACACAGGGGGCAAAGGACGAGCAGTACTTC
NA	TRBV28	TRBD1	TRBJ1-5	CASSNDRAGQPQHF	TGTGCCAGCAGCAACGACAGGGCTGGTCAGCCCCAGCATTTT
once	TRBV4-3	TRBD1	TRBJ1-1	CASSQDRTGGEAFF	TGCGCCAGCAGCCAAGATCGGACAGGGGGCGAAGCTTTCTTT
medium-sized	TRBV4-1	TRBD1	TRBJ2-7	CASSQVPAGGNEQYF	TGCGCCAGCAGCCAAGTCCCCGCAGGGGGAAACGAGCAGTACTTC
NA	TRBV18	NA	TRBJ1-1	CASSPSYNTEAFF	TGTGCCAGCTCCCCTAGCTACAACACTGAAGCTTTCTTT
NA	TRBV27	NA	TRBJ2-3	CASSLGGLARDTQYF	TGTGCCAGCAGCCTCGGGGGTCTGGCTCGGGATACGCAGTATTTT